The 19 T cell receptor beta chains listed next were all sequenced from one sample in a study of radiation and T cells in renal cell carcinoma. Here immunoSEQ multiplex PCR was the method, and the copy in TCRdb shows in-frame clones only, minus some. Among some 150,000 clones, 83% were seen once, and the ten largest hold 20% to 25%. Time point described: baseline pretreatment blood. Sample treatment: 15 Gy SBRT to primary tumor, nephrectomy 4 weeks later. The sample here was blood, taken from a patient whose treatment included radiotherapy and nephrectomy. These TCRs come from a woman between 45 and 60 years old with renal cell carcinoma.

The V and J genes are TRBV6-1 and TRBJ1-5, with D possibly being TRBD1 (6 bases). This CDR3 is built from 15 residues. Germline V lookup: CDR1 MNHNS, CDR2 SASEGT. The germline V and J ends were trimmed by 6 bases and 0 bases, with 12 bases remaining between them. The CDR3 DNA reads TGTGCCAGCAGCTCAGGGGAGACTAGCAATCAGCCCCAGCATTTT. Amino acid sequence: CASSSGETSNQPQHF.

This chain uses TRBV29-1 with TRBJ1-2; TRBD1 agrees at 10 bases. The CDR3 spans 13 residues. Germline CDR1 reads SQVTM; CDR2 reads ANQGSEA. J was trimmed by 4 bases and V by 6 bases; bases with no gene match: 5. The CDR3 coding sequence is TGCAGCGTCGAGACAGGGGGCCCCTATGGCTACACCTTC. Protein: CSVETGGPYGYTF.

CDR3 coding DNA: TGTGCCAGCAGCCAGGACAGGGGATCTTACGAGCAGTACTTC. As protein: CASSQDRGSYEQYF. This sequence joins TRBV7-9 and TRBJ2-7; the match to TRBD1 covers 9 bases. Germline V gene lookup returns CDR1 SEHNR and CDR2 FQNEAQ (reference sequence). Trimming cost V 5 bases and J 4 bases; bases outside gene matches: 6. There are 14 residues in the CDR3.

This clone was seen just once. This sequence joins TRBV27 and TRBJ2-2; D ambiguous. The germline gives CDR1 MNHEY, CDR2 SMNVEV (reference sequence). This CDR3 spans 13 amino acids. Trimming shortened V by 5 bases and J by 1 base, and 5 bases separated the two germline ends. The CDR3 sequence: CASSPQNTGELFF. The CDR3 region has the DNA TGTGCCAGCAGTCCTCAGAACACCGGGGAGCTGTTTTTT.

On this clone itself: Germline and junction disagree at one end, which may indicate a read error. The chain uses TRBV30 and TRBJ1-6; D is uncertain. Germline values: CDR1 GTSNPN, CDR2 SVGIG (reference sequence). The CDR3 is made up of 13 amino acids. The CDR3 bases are TGTGCCCGGAGTCTGTCCTATAATTCACCCCTCCACTTT. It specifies CARSLSYNSPLHF.

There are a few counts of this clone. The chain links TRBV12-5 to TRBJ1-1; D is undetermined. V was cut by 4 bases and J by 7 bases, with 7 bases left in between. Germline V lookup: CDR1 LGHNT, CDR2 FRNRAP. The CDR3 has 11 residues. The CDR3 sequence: CASGSNHEAFF. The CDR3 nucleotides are TGTGCTAGTGGTTCAAATCATGAAGCTTTCTTT.

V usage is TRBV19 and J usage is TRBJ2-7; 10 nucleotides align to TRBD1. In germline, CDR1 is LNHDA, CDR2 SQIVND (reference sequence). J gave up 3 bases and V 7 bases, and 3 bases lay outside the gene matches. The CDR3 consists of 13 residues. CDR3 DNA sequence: TGTGCCAGTAAGGGGGACAGGGGCTACGAGCAGTACTTC. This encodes CASKGDRGYEQYF.

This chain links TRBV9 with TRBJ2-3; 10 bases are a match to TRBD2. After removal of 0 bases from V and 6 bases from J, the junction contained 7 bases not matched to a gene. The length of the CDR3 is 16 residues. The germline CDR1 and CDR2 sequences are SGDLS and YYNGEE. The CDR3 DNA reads TGTGCCAGCAGCGTAGGTTCTAGCGGGAGTTCGGATACGCAGTATTTT. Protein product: CASSVGSSGSSDTQYF.

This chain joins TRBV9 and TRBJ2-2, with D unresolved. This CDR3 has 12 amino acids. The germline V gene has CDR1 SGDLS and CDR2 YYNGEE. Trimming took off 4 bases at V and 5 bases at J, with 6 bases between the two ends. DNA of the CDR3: TGTGCCAGCAGCATATTAACCGGGGAGCTGTTTTTT. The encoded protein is CASSILTGELFF.

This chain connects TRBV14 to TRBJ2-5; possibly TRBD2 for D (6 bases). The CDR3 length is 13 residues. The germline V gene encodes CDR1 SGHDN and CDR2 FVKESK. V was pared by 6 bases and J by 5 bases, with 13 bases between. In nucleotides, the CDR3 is TGTGCCAGCAGTCCTGGGAGGAGGGAGACCCAGTACTTC. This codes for CASSPGRRETQYF.

This CDR3 reads CASSVSSGGGYTF. The CDR3 DNA follows: TGTGCCAGTAGTGTTTCTTCGGGCGGTGGCTACACCTTC. The chain carries TRBV19 and TRBJ1-2; D is unclear. CDR1 LNHDA and CDR2 SQIVND come from the germline V gene (reference sequence). Trimming left V 5 bases short and J 7 bases short, with 14 bases between. The length of the CDR3 is 13 residues. The whole variable domain, remainder taken from reference TRBV19 and TRBJ1-2, is DGGITQSPKYLFRKEGQNVTLSCEQNLNHDAMYWYRQDPGQGLRLIYYSQIVNDFQKGDIAEGYSVSREKKESFPLTVTSAQKNPTAFYLCASSVSSGGGYTFGSGTRLTVV.

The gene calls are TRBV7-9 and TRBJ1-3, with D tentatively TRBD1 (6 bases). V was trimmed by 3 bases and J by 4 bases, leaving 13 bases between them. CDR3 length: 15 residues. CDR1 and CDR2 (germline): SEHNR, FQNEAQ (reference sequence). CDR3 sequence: CASSFGRGTGNTIYF. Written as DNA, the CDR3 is TGTGCCAGCAGCTTCGGACGGGGGACAGGAAACACCATATATTTT.

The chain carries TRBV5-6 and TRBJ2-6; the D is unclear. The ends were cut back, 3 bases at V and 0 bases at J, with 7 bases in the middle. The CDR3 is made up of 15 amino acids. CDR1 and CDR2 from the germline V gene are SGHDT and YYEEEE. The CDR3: CASSYLTSGANVLTF. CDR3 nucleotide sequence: TGTGCCAGCAGCTACTTAACCTCTGGGGCCAACGTCCTGACTTTC.

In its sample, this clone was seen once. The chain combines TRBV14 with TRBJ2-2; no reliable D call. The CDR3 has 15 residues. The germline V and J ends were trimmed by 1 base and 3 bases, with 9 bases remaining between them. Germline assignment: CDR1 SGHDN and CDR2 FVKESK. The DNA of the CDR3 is TGTGCCAGCAGCCAAGTAATGGGTGACACCGGGGAGCTGTTTTTT. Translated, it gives CASSQVMGDTGELFF.

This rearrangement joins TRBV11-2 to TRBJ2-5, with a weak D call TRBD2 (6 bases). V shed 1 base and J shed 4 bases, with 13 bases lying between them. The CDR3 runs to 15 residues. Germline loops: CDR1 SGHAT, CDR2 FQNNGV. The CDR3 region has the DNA TGTGCCAGCAGCTTAGTAGGTAGCGGAGGAGAGACCCAGTACTTC. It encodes CASSLVGSGGETQYF.

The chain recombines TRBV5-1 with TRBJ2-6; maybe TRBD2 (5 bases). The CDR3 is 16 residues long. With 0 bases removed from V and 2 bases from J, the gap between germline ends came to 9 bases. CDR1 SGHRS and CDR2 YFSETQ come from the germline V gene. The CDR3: CASSLAGETGANVLTF. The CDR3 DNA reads TGCGCCAGCAGCTTGGCCGGGGAGACTGGGGCCAACGTCCTGACTTTC.

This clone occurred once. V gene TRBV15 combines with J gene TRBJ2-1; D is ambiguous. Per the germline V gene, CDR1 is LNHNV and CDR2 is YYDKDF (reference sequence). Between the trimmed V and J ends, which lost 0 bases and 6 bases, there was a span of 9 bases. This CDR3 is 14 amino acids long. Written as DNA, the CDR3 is TGTGCCACCAGCAGAGATAGAAGTGTCAATGAGCAGTTCTTC. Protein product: CATSRDRSVNEQFF.

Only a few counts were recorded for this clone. The CDR3 nucleotides are TGTGCCAGCAGGAGTAGTCCGGGGACCTATGGCTACACCTTC. Its translation: CASRSSPGTYGYTF. This chain joins TRBV28 and TRBJ1-2; a possible D gene is TRBD1 (5 bases). The CDR3 runs to 14 residues. The V end lost 6 bases, the J end lost 4 bases, and 15 bases lay between the germline ends. The germline CDR1 and CDR2 sequences are MDHEN and SYDVKM.

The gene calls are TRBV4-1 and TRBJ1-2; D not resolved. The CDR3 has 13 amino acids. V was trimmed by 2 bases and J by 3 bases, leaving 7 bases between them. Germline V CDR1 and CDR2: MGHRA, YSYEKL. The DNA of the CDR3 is TGCGCCAGCAGCCAACCCAACTACTATGGCTACACCTTC. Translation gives CASSQPNYYGYTF.